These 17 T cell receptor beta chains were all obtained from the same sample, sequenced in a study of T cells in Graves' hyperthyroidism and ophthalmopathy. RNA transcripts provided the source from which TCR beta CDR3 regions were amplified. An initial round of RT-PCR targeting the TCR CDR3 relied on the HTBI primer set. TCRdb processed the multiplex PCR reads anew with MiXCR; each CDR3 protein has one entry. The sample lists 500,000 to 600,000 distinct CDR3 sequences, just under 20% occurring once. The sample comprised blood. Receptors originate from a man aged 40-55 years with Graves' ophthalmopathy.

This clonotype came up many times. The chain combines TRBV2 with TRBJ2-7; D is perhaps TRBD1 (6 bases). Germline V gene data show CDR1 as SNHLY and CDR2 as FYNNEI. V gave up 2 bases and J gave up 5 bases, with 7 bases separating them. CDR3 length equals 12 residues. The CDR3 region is CASSESGDEQYF. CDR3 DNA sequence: TGTGCCAGCAGTGAATCAGGGGACGAGCAGTACTTC.

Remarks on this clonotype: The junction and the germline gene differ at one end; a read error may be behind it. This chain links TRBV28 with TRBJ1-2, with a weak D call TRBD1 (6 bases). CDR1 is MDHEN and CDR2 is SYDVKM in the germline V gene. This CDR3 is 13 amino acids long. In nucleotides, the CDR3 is TGTGCCGGCAGTTTATGGACAGACGATGGCTACACCTTC. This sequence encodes CAGSLWTDDGYTF.

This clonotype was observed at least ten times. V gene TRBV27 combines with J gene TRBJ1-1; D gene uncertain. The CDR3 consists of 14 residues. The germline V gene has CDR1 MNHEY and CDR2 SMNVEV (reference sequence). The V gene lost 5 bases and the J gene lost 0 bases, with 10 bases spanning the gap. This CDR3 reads CASSATLLNTEAFF. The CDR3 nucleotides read TGTGCCAGCAGTGCCACACTTCTGAACACTGAAGCTTTCTTT.

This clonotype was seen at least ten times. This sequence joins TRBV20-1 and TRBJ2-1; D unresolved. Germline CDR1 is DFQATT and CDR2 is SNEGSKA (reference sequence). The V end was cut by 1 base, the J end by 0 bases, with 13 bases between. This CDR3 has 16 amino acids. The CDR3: CSARAAGPSSYNEQFF. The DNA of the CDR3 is TGCAGTGCTAGAGCAGCTGGCCCCAGCTCCTACAATGAGCAGTTCTTC.

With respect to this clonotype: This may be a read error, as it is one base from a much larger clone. The CDR3, as DNA: TGTGCCAGCAGTTTCCGCAGAAGGCCTAACTATGGCTACACCTTC. Its translation: CASSFRRRPNYGYTF. The rearrangement uses TRBV12-3 or TRBV12-4 and TRBJ1-2; no firm D call. V was clipped by 3 bases and J by 0 bases, with 11 bases between them. This CDR3 is 15 amino acids long.

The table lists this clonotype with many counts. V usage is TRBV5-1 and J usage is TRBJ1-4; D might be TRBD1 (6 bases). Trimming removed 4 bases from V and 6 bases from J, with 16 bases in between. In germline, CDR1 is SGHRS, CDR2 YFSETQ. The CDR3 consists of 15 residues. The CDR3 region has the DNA TGCGCCAGCAGCACCACAGGGACCCTGGATGAAAAACTGTTTTTT. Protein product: CASSTTGTLDEKLFF. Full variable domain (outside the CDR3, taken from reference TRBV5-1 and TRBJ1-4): KAGVTQTPRYLIKTRGQQVTLSCSPISGHRSVSWYQQTPGQGLQFLFEYFSETQRNKGNFPGRFSGRQFSNSRSEMNVSTLELGDSALYLCASSTTGTLDEKLFFGSGTQLSVL.

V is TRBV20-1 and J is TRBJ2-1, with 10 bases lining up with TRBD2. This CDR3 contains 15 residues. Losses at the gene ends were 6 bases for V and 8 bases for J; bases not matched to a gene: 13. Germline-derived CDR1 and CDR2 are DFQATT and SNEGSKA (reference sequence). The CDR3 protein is CSAPPLAGVLDEQFF. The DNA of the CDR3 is TGCAGTGCGCCCCCTCTAGCGGGAGTTCTCGATGAGCAGTTCTTC.

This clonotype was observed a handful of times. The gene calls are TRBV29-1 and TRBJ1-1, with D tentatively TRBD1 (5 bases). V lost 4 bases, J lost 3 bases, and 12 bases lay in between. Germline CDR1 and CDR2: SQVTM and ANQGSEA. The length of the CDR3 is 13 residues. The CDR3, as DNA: TGCAGCGTTGTTCAGGGCGGCTACACTGAAGCTTTCTTT. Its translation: CSVVQGGYTEAFF.

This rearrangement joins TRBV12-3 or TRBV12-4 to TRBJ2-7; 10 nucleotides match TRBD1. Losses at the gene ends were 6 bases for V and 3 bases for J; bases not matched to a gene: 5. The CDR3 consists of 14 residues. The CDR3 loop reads CASSRDRGLYEQYF. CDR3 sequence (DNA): TGTGCCAGCAGCCGCGACAGGGGGCTCTACGAGCAGTACTTC.

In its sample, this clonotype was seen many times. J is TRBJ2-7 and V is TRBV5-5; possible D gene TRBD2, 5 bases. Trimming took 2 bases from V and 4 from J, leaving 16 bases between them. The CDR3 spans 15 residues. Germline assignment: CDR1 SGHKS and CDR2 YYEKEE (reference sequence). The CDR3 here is CASSLEGTISYEQYF. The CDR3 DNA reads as TGTGCCAGCAGCTTAGAGGGCACCATCTCTTACGAGCAGTACTTC.

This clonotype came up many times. In DNA, the CDR3 is TGCAGTGCTAGTGTTAACAGGGTTTACACTGAAGCTTTCTTT. It translates to CSASVNRVYTEAFF. This sequence joins TRBV20-1 and TRBJ1-1, with D perhaps TRBD1 (6 bases). The CDR3 is made up of 14 amino acids. Germline V lookup: CDR1 DFQATT, CDR2 SNEGSKA (reference sequence). V was clipped by 3 bases and J by 3 bases, with 14 bases between them.

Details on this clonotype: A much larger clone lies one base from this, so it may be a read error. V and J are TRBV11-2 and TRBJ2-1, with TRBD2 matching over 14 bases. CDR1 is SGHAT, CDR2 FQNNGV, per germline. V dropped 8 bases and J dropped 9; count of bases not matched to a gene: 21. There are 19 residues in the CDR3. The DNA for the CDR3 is TGTGCCAGCGGATACCCCCCTACCGGGACTAGCGGGAGCCCTAGTGAGCAGTTCTTC. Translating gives CASGYPPTGTSGSPSEQFF. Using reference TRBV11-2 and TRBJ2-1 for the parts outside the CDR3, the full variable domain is EAGVAQSPRYKIIEKRQSVAFWCNPISGHATLYWYQQILGQGPKLLIQFQNNGVVDDSQLPKDRFSAERLKGVDSTLKIQPAKLEDSAVYLCASGYPPTGTSGSPSEQFFGPGTRLTVL.

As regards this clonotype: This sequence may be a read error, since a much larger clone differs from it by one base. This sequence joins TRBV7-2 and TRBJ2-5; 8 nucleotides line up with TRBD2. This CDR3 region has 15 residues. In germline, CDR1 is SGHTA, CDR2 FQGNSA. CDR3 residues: CAGSLTGGGQETQYF. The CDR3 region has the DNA TGTGCCGGCAGCTTAACGGGGGGGGGCCAAGAGACCCAGTACTTC.

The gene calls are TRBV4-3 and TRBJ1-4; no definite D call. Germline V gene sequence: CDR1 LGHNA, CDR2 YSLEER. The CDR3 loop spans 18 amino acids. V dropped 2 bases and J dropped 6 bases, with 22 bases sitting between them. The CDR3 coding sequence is TGCGCCAGCAGCCAAAGGCGGGAACCCGGAATCAAAGATGAAAAACTGTTTTTT. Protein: CASSQRREPGIKDEKLFF.

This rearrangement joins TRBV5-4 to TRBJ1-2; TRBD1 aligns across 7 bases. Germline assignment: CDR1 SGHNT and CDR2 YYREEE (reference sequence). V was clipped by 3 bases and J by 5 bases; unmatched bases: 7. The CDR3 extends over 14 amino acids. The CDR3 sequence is CASSSLGQPYGYTF. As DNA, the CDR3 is TGTGCCAGCAGCTCCCTGGGACAGCCTTATGGCTACACCTTC.

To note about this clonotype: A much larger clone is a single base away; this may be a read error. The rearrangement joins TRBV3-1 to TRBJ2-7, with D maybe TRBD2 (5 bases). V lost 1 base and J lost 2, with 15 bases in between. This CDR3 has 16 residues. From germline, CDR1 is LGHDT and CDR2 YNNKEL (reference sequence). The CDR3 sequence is CASSQVGVGVPYEQYF. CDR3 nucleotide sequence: TGTGCCAGCAGCCAAGTTGGGGTGGGAGTGCCCTACGAGCAGTACTTC.

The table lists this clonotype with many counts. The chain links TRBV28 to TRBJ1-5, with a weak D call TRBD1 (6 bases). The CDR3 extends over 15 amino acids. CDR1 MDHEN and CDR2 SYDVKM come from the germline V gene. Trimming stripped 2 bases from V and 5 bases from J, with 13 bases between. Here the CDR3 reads CASSLPDRRYQPQHF. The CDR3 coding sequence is TGTGCCAGCAGTTTACCCGACAGGAGGTATCAGCCCCAGCATTTT.